A single count supports the clone carrying this TCR beta chain. What it recognizes is unknown. The treatment was: around 19 received Ad26.COV2.S at low or high dose, single or two shots; 5 received placebo; per-sample allocation not given. Sampling was performed 63 days after the first vaccine or placebo injection. These data belong to a study of Ad26.COV2.S vaccination and SARS-CoV-2 variants. As for the study in general: Administration of Ad26.COV2.S was intramuscular, either once or twice 56 days apart. General observations from the study: Placebo recipients had lower spike-specific TCR breadth than vaccine recipients. Reportedly, after vaccination the spike-specific CD8+ and CD4+ T cell responses displayed substantial breadth. Comparability of non-spike TCR breadth was observed across vaccine and placebo recipients.

V shed 4 bases and J shed 8 bases, with 13 bases lying between them. Germline V gene sequence: CDR1 SGDLS, CDR2 YYNGEE. The CDR3 consists of 13 residues. Assay: immunoSEQ multiplex PCR; the TCRdb copy retains only in-frame clones and omits some. The table includes 300,000 to 350,000 clones, roughly 84% detected once. The TCR comes from a person between 18 and 65 years old who received the Ad26.COV2.S COVID-19 vaccine or a placebo. Sequencing was performed on peripheral blood, taken in a trial of Ad26.COV2.S vaccine versus placebo. The J gene is TRBJ1-5, the V gene TRBV9, with D possibly being TRBD1 (5 bases). CDR3 nucleotide sequence: TGTGCCAGCAGCCCGGGGCCTTTGGAGCCCCAGCATTTT. This gives the protein CASSPGPLEPQHF.